This TCR beta chain derives from a study of shared clonotypes between healthy human individuals. Naive CD8 cells lacked CD45RO and underwent positive selection for CCR7, leaving out terminally differentiated effector memory CD45RA+ cells. Only Caucasian adults living in Nashville, Tennessee made up the donor group. Some clones are missing from TCRdb's copy, which holds only in-frame ones; the method was immunoSEQ multiplex PCR. The table lists approximately 1.9 million clones, over 85% of them singletons. The sequenced material came from naive CD8+ T cells from PBMCs. This receptor was taken from a man between 18 and 29 years old in good health. Some clones in this sample may be carry-over from other donors' samples.

The CDR3 reads CASRAKTGPRLYF. CDR3 sequence (DNA): TGTGCCAGCAGGGCAAAGACAGGGCCACGATTGTACTTC. This rearrangement joins TRBV2 to TRBJ2-4, with 7 bases fitting TRBD1. This CDR3 has 13 amino acids. Germline values: CDR1 SNHLY, CDR2 FYNNEI. V was clipped by 6 bases and J by 15 bases; unmatched bases: 14.